The clone carrying this TCR beta chain was observed at least ten times. Antigen: not known. This sample was included in a study of T cell responses to AZD1222 COVID-19 vaccine. Study observations and caveats: Per reports, nearly half of all spike-specific TCRs target regions that are unmutated in variants. Only 5 to 7 AZD1222 recipients were seropositive at baseline.

Sequenced by immunoSEQ multiplex PCR; TCRdb stores in-frame clones only, minus some. Of approximately 73,000 clones in the sample, 65% to 85% are singletons; the top ten hold 2.9%. Trimming shortened V by 4 bases and J by 1 base, and 15 bases separated the two germline ends. Germline V gene data show CDR1 as SEHNR and CDR2 as FQNEAQ (reference sequence). This CDR3 region has 16 residues. The sequencing here drew on peripheral blood, taken on day 0 of AZD1222 vaccination. The TCR comes from an adult in good health. This chain joins TRBV7-9 and TRBJ2-3; D might be TRBD2 (5 bases). The CDR3 loop reads CASSSAAGSRTDTQYF. As DNA, the CDR3 is TGTGCCAGCAGCTCCGCCGCGGGCTCCCGCACAGATACGCAGTATTTT.